This T cell receptor (beta chain) was documented in a study of cytomegalovirus exposure and HLA in healthy donors. General study results and limits: A later analysis, which compared TCR beta chains of equal frequency, found the HLA-associated ones more clonally expanded. Immune exposure information comprised only CMV serostatus.

A single count supports this clone. Its antigen is not identified. At one end the junction does not follow the germline gene, possibly because of a read error. The sample has other DNA sequences that encode this CDR3 too. Germline lookup yields CDR1 LGHNA and CDR2 YSLEER. This CDR3 region has 17 residues. The PCR was carried out with 60 Vbeta primers and 13 Jbeta primers. Using immunoSEQ multiplex PCR, the repertoire was profiled, and TCRdb retains in-frame clones only, with some absent. This table has under 200,000 clones, about 80% appearing once. The TCR was taken from a young man in good health and CMV-seronegative. The V call is TRBV4-3, the J call TRBJ1-1, with TRBD1 matching over 9 bases. The sequenced sample was PBMCs. The CDR3 reads CASSQDRPTGGTTEAFF. The CDR3 region has the DNA TGCGCCAGCAGCCAAGACCGTCCTACAGGGGGCACGACTGAGGCTTTCTTT.